These 23 T cell receptor beta chains originate from one sample sequenced in a study of tumor-infiltrating lymphocytes in localized non-small cell lung cancer. Assay used: immunoSEQ multiplex PCR; TCRdb lists only in-frame clones, some missing. The table includes some 13,000 clones, less than 75% detected once. What was sequenced was uninvolved lung tissue not adjacent to the tumor. The receptors come from a human donor with non-small cell lung cancer.

The V gene is TRBV6-1, the J gene TRBJ2-7, with D unresolved. This CDR3 is 12 amino acids long. The ends were cut back, 10 bases at V and 0 bases at J, with 10 bases in the middle. CDR1 MNHNS and CDR2 SASEGT come from the germline V gene. DNA for the CDR3: TGTGCCATCGCGACAAGCTCCTACGAGCAGTACTTC. This encodes CAIATSSYEQYF.

The chain carries TRBV7-9 and TRBJ2-5; 8 nucleotides align to TRBD2. The CDR3 has 15 amino acids. V trimming: 0 bases; J trimming: 5 bases; junction bases outside the gene matches: 5. CDR1 and CDR2 (germline): SEHNR, FQNEAQ (reference sequence). The CDR3 is CASSLATSGGETQYF. The CDR3 region has the DNA TGTGCCAGCAGCTTAGCCACTAGCGGAGGGGAGACCCAGTACTTC.

The chain links TRBV29-1 to TRBJ1-2, with D possibly being TRBD1 (5 bases). The V and J ends lost 2 bases and 4 bases respectively, with 14 bases between them. Germline loops: CDR1 SQVTM, CDR2 ANQGSEA. CDR3 length: 14 amino acids. CDR3 nucleotides: TGCAGCGTTGAACCTGCAGGGTCCAGCTATGGCTACACCTTC. It encodes CSVEPAGSSYGYTF.

V usage is TRBV15 and J usage is TRBJ2-5; no clear D gene. V was shortened by 1 base and J by 5 bases, with 8 bases between the two germline ends. CDR1 and CDR2 from the germline V gene are LNHNV and YYDKDF (reference sequence). This CDR3 region has 13 residues. The CDR3 region is CATSRGPGETQYF. CDR3 DNA: TGTGCCACCAGCAGAGGCCCAGGTGAGACCCAGTACTTC.

This chain joins TRBV21-1 and TRBJ1-3; the D call in the table, TRBD1, was not verified against the DNA. TRBV21-1 is noted as a pseudogene. The CDR3 has 13 amino acids. Here the CDR3 reads CARLRTGGNTIYF. CDR3 DNA: TGTGCCAGACTTAGGACAGGGGGAAACACCATATATTTT.

This rearrangement joins TRBV9 to TRBJ2-7, with TRBD1 identical over 7 bases. The CDR3 length is 15 residues. Per germline, CDR1 SGDLS and CDR2 YYNGEE. J gave up 0 bases and V 3 bases, and 6 bases lay outside the gene matches. The CDR3 DNA reads as TGTGCCAGCAGCGCCGACAGGGATAACTCCTACGAGCAGTACTTC. This encodes CASSADRDNSYEQYF. Combining the CDR3 with reference TRBV9 and TRBJ2-7 gives the whole variable domain DSGVTQTPKHLITATGQRVTLRCSPRSGDLSVYWYQQSLDQGLQFLIQYYNGEERAKGNILERFSAQQFPDLHSELNLSSLELGDSALYFCASSADRDNSYEQYFGPGTRLTVT.

This chain connects TRBV14 to TRBJ1-3, with D uncertain. This CDR3 contains 13 residues. With 1 base removed from V and 4 bases from J, the gap between germline ends came to 5 bases. Germline V CDR1 and CDR2: SGHDN, FVKESK. CDR3 protein: CASSQVSGNTIYF. For the CDR3, the DNA is TGTGCCAGCAGCCAAGTAAGCGGAAACACCATATATTTT.

This chain links TRBV28 with TRBJ1-2; 8 nucleotides match TRBD1. Unmatched junction bases numbered 5, after V lost 6 bases and J lost 8 bases. The CDR3 extends over 12 amino acids. The germline V gene encodes CDR1 MDHEN and CDR2 SYDVKM. The CDR3 DNA reads as TGTGCCAGCAGCGGACAGGGTAGCGGCTACACCTTC. Translating it yields CASSGQGSGYTF.

V usage is TRBV6-5 and J usage is TRBJ2-1; D not resolved. The CDR3 length is 13 residues. Germline CDR1 reads MNHEY; CDR2 reads SVGAGI. The V gene lost 10 bases and the J gene lost 5 bases, with 15 bases spanning the gap. CDR3 protein: CATALVENNEQFF. For the CDR3, the DNA is TGTGCCACCGCCCTAGTCGAAAACAATGAGCAGTTCTTC.

J is TRBJ2-5 and V is TRBV2; 9 nucleotides align to TRBD1. Losses at the gene ends were 0 bases for V and 7 bases for J; bases not matched to a gene: 3. Germline-derived CDR1 and CDR2 are SNHLY and FYNNEI. CDR3 length equals 14 residues. CDR3 loop: CASSEAGQGGTQYF. DNA for the CDR3: TGTGCCAGCAGTGAAGCGGGACAGGGAGGGACCCAGTACTTC.

The rearrangement joins TRBV6-5 to TRBJ2-3; tentative D call: TRBD2 (6 bases). The germline CDR1 and CDR2 sequences are MNHEY and SVGAGI. The V gene lost 5 bases and the J gene lost 8 bases, with 20 bases spanning the gap. The CDR3 sequence is 15 residues long. CDR3 DNA sequence: TGTGCCAGCAGTCGCCAGCGGGCGGGCGTAGGTACGCAGTATTTT. This translates into CASSRQRAGVGTQYF.

This clone occurred once. The chain combines TRBV6-5 with TRBJ1-5; no firm D call. Germline assignment: CDR1 MNHEY and CDR2 SVGAGI. This CDR3 is 16 amino acids long. Trimming took 4 bases from V and 0 from J, leaving 13 bases between them. The CDR3 loop is CASSSLTAYSNQPQHF. Written as DNA, the CDR3 is TGTGCCAGCAGTTCCTTGACGGCTTATAGCAATCAGCCCCAGCATTTT.

This rearrangement joins TRBV5-6 to TRBJ2-7, with 7 bases aligning to TRBD1. V shed 3 bases and J 4 bases; nucleotides not matched to a gene: 7. The CDR3 loop spans 14 amino acids. Germline V gene data show CDR1 as SGHDT and CDR2 as YYEEEE. The CDR3: CASSSQGPGYEQYF. The CDR3 DNA reads TGTGCCAGCAGCTCACAGGGGCCGGGGTACGAGCAGTACTTC.

The V call is TRBV10-3, the J call TRBJ2-2; 9 bases map to TRBD1. This CDR3 has 14 amino acids. Germline CDR1 is ENHRY and CDR2 is SYGVKD. V trimming: 6 bases; J trimming: 7 bases; junction bases outside the gene matches: 6. The CDR3 protein is CAISETGGHGELFF. In DNA form, the CDR3 reads TGTGCCATCAGCGAGACAGGGGGACACGGGGAGCTGTTTTTT.

The chain couples TRBV10-1 to TRBJ2-7; D is ambiguous. In germline, CDR1 is WNHNN, CDR2 SYGVQD (reference sequence). The CDR3 runs 14 residues. Trimming shortened V by 0 bases and J by 5 bases, and 11 bases separated the two germline ends. CDR3 coding DNA: TGCGCCAGCAGTGAGTCGGTTATTTTCCACGAGCAGTACTTC. Translated: CASSESVIFHEQYF.

The rearrangement links TRBV5-6 to TRBJ2-7; tentatively, D is TRBD2 (6 bases). Trimming stripped 2 bases from V and 5 bases from J, with 23 bases between. Germline loops: CDR1 SGHDT, CDR2 YYEEEE. The CDR3 is made up of 17 amino acids. DNA of the CDR3: TGTGCCAGCAGCTTCCCGGCCCTTTTTGGCGGGGAGAACGAGCAGTACTTC. Its protein product is CASSFPALFGGENEQYF.

The J gene is TRBJ1-1, the V gene TRBV5-1; maybe TRBD1 (6 bases). The CDR3 sequence is 15 residues long. Per germline, CDR1 SGHRS and CDR2 YFSETQ. The germline V and J ends were trimmed by 1 base and 4 bases, with 14 bases remaining between them. Here the CDR3 DNA reads TGCGCCAGCAGCTTGTTTTACAGGGCGGGCACTGAAGCTTTCTTT. Residues: CASSLFYRAGTEAFF.

The CDR3 coding sequence is TGTGCCAGCAGTTATGATATGCACACCGGGGAGCTGTTTTTT. Residues: CASSYDMHTGELFF. The chain links TRBV6-5 to TRBJ2-2; no definite D call. The ends were cut back, 3 bases at V and 3 bases at J, with 8 bases in the middle. This CDR3 has 14 amino acids. In germline, CDR1 is MNHEY, CDR2 SVGAGI.

This clone was observed once. V gene TRBV5-6 combines with J gene TRBJ2-7; the D is unclear. Deletions cut 3 bases from V and 0 bases from J, with 7 bases between. Germline V gene data show CDR1 as SGHDT and CDR2 as YYEEEE. This CDR3 comprises 13 residues. CDR3 region: CASSYGPSYEQYF. The CDR3 DNA is TGTGCCAGCAGCTACGGGCCCTCCTACGAGCAGTACTTC.

The gene calls are TRBV13 and TRBJ1-2; possible D gene TRBD1, 5 bases. This CDR3 has 15 residues. The V end lost 4 bases, the J end lost 4 bases, and 16 bases lay between the germline ends. CDR1 is PRHDT, CDR2 FYEKMQ, per germline (reference sequence). The CDR3 coding sequence is TGTGCCAGCAGCTATCGGAGTGGGGGGGGCTATGGCTACACCTTC. It translates to CASSYRSGGGYGYTF.

The chain combines TRBV20-1 with TRBJ2-7; D uncertain. V dropped 3 bases and J dropped 7 bases, with 10 bases sitting between them. CDR1 is DFQATT, CDR2 SNEGSKA, per germline (reference sequence). The CDR3 has 11 residues. The DNA for the CDR3 is TGCAGTGCTAGCCGCCTAGGGGAGCAGTACTTC. Its translation is CSASRLGEQYF.

The V gene is TRBV11-2, the J gene TRBJ1-5; perhaps TRBD1 as D (5 bases). Germline assignment: CDR1 SGHAT and CDR2 FQNNGV. The V gene lost 2 bases and the J gene lost 7 bases, with 18 bases spanning the gap. There are 16 residues in the CDR3. CDR3 in amino acids: CASSLMRPGTGQPQHF. CDR3 DNA: TGTGCCAGCAGCTTAATGCGGCCAGGGACCGGCCAGCCCCAGCATTTT.

This sequence joins TRBV19 and TRBJ2-3, with 8 nucleotides matching TRBD1. The CDR3 length is 13 residues. The germline V gene encodes CDR1 LNHDA and CDR2 SQIVND (reference sequence). With V trimmed by 4 bases and J by 10 bases, 7 bases remained unmatched. CDR3 in amino acids: CASSKQTGVAQYF. DNA for the CDR3: TGTGCCAGTAGTAAACAGACAGGGGTTGCGCAGTATTTT. The full variable domain, completed using reference TRBV19 and TRBJ2-3, is DGGITQSPKYLFRKEGQNVTLSCEQNLNHDAMYWYRQDPGQGLRLIYYSQIVNDFQKGDIAEGYSVSREKKESFPLTVTSAQKNPTAFYLCASSKQTGVAQYFGPGTRLTVL.